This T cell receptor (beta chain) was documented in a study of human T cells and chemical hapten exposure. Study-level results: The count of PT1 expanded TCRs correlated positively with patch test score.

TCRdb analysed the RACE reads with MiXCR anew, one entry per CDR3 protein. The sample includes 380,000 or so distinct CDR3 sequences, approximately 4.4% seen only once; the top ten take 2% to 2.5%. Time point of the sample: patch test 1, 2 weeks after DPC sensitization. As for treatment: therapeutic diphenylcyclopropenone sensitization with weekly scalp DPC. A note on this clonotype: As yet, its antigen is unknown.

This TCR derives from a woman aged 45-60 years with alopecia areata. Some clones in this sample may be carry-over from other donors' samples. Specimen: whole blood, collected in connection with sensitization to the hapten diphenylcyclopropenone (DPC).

CDR3 sequence (DNA): TGTGCCAGCAGTTACTCGGCAGGGACCGTCTACGAGCAGTACTTC. Its protein product is CASSYSAGTVYEQYF. This sequence joins TRBV6-5 and TRBJ2-7; either TRBD1 or TRBD2 may fit D (5 bases each). The CDR3 has 15 residues. Between the trimmed V and J ends, which lost 0 bases and 3 bases, there was a span of 12 bases. Germline loops: CDR1 MNHEY, CDR2 SVGAGI.